Listed here is a single T cell receptor beta chain. No antigen is known for it. Per-base quality was not reported, and no clone a single base away is much larger than it. The immunoSEQ Assay, a bias-controlled multiplex PCR, was used to amplify TCRbeta CDR3 regions from genomic DNA. On the study's bioinformatics: The number of nucleated cells in each sample was estimated from the amplification of reference gene primers within the assay. Sequence reads were collapsed and filtered to measure the absolute abundance of every unique TCRbeta CDR3 rearrangement. For each sample, productive Simpson clonality was calculated as the square root of Simpson's diversity index over productive rearrangements. TCRdb obtained this table from immuneACCESS and retained in-frame rearrangements with V and J assigned. These tables miss some clones; where compared with another copy, unresolved V genes account for less than half of the shortfall, and the remainder is unexplained. V and J calls and clone size are copied from that table; D and trimming were computed from the DNA. The table for this sample lists roughly 160,000 clones; roughly four fifths of them were counted only once. The top ten clones comprise roughly 12% of the sample.

The entry originates in a study of blood T cell repertoires in COVID-19 (dated by TCRdb to 2019 to 2021). With respect to the entire study: Collaborator samples came from the United States, Italy and Spain and covered acute and convalescent phases of COVID-19. The prospective study material was composed of cDNA or gDNA derived from T cells, B-cell-depleted T cells, or PBMCs. The dataset comprised deeply sampled blood TCRbeta repertoires from subjects exposed to, actively infected with, or recovered from COVID-19. A freely available public database, intended as a resource for researchers studying the immune response to SARS-CoV-2, is where the repertoires were released. The samples were drawn from the first 160 participants of the ongoing ImmuneRACE study and from some 1,300 subjects provided by 6 global collaborators. Sample metadata almost always included a de-identified subject ID, COVID-19 status, age in years and sex. Where available, HLA class I and class II types were taken from metadata supplied by the sample provider and were not determined by assay-based typing.

Overall study outcomes, separate from this receptor: Clinical and demographic metadata were provided uncurated, with the amount varying by source and participant.

Participants in the prospective study were enrolled through a virtual design, were aged about 18 to 100 years, and lived in fewer than 30 United States geographic areas. In the prospective study, participants were assigned to cohorts based on the clinical history participants reported in a screening survey and a study questionnaire. ImmuneRACE Cohort 3 recovered participants were defined by two consecutive negative NP/OP PCR tests, healthcare professional clearance, or symptom resolution. Each participant in the prospective study had whole blood, serum and a nasopharyngeal or oropharyngeal swab collected by mobile phlebotomists. Participants in the prospective study had the option to provide additional blood draws and questionnaires over a roughly two-month period. Blood samples from the prospective study were shipped frozen or at room temperature prior to DNA extraction. The sample consisted of PBMCs or T cells enriched from blood (not recorded which). The source is a man aged 45-60 years who had recovered from COVID-19.

Here is the DNA: TGCGCCAGCAGTCAATATCAGGATTGGTCCCCCACAGATACGCAGTATTTT. Its translation reads: CASSQYQDWSPTDTQYF. The chain links TRBV23-1 with TRBJ2-3, with no confidently assigned D gene. TRBV23-1 is designated an ORF whose function remains uncertain. There are 17 amino acids in the CDR3, from cysteine to phenylalanine inclusive. The CDR3 DNA has 51 bases and is translated from base 1. V gives up 1 base and J gives up 2 bases, and the segment between their germline ends measures 16 bases.